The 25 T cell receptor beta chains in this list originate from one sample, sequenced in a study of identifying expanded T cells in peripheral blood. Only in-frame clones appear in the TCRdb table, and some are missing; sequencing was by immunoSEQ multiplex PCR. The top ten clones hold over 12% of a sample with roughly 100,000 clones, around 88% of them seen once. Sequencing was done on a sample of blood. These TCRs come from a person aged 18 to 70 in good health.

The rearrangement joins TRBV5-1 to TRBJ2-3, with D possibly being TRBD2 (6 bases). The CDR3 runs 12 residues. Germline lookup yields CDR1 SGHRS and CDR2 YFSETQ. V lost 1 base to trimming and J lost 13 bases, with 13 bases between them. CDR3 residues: CASSLNGGTEYF. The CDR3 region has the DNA TGCGCCAGCAGCTTGAATGGGGGGACTGAGTATTTT.

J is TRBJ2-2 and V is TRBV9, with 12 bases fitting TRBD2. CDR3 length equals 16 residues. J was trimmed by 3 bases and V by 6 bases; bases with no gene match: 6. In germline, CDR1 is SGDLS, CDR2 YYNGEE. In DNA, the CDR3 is TGTGCCAGCAACCTAGCGGGAGGGATTTACACCGGGGAGCTGTTTTTT. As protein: CASNLAGGIYTGELFF.

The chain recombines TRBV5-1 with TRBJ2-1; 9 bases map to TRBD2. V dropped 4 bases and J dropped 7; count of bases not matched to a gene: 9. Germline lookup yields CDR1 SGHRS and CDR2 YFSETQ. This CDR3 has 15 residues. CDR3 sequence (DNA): TGCGCCAGCAGCCTGTTGGCGGGAGGGCTGAATGAGCAGTTCTTC. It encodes CASSLLAGGLNEQFF.

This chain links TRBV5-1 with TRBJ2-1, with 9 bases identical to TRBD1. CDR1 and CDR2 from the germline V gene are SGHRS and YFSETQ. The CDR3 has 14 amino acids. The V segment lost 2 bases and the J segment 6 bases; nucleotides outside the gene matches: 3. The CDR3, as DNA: TGCGCCAGCAGCTTACAGACAGGGGGCAATGAGCAGTTCTTC. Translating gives CASSLQTGGNEQFF. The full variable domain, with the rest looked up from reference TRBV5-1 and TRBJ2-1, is KAGVTQTPRYLIKTRGQQVTLSCSPISGHRSVSWYQQTPGQGLQFLFEYFSETQRNKGNFPGRFSGRQFSNSRSEMNVSTLELGDSALYLCASSLQTGGNEQFFGPGTRLTVL.

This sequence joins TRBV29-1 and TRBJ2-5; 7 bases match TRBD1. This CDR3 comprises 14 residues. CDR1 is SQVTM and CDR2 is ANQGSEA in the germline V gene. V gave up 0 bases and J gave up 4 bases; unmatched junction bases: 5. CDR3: CSVEDRPGGETQYF. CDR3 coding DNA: TGCAGCGTTGAAGATCGTCCAGGGGGAGAGACCCAGTACTTC. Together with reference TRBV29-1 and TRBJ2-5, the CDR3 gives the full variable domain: SAVISQKPSRDICQRGTSLTIQCQVDSQVTMMFWYRQQPGQSLTLIATANQGSEATYESGFVIDKFPISRPNLTFSTLTVSNMSPEDSSIYLCSVEDRPGGETQYFGPGTRLLVL.

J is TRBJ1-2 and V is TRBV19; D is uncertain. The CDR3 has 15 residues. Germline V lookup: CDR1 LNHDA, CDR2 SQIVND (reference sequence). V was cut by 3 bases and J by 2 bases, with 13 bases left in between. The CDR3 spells CASSMVAGQNYGYTF. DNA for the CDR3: TGTGCCAGTAGTATGGTGGCAGGCCAGAACTATGGCTACACCTTC. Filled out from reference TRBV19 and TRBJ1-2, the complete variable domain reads DGGITQSPKYLFRKEGQNVTLSCEQNLNHDAMYWYRQDPGQGLRLIYYSQIVNDFQKGDIAEGYSVSREKKESFPLTVTSAQKNPTAFYLCASSMVAGQNYGYTFGSGTRLTVV.

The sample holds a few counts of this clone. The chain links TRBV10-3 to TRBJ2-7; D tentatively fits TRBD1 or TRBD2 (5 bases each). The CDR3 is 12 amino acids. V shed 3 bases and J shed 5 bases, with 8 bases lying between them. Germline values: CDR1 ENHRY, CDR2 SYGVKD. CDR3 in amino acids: CAISEEGHEQYF. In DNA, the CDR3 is TGTGCCATCAGTGAAGAGGGACACGAGCAGTACTTC.

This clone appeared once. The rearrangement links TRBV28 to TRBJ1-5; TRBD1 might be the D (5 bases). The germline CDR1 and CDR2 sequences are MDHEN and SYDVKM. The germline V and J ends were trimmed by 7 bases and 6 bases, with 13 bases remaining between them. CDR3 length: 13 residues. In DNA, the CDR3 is TGTGCCAGCAAACCCCCAGGGACTCAGCCCCAGCATTTT. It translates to CASKPPGTQPQHF. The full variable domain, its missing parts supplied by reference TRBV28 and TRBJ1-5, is DVKVTQSSRYLVKRTGEKVFLECVQDMDHENMFWYRQDPGLGLRLIYFSYDVKMKEKGDIPEGYSVSREKKERFSLILESASTNQTSMYLCASKPPGTQPQHFGDGTRLSIL.

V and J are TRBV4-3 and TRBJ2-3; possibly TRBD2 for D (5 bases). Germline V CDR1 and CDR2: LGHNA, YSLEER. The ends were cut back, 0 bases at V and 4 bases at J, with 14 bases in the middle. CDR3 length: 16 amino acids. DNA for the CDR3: TGCGCCAGCAGCCAAGAGACGGGGAGTTGGGCAGATACGCAGTATTTT. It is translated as CASSQETGSWADTQYF.

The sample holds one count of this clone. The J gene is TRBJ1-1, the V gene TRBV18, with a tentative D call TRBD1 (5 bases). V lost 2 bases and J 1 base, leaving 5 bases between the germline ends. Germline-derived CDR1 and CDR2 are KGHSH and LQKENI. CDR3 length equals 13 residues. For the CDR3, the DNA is TGTGCCAGCTCACCAGGGGCGAACACTGAAGCTTTCTTT. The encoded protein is CASSPGANTEAFF.

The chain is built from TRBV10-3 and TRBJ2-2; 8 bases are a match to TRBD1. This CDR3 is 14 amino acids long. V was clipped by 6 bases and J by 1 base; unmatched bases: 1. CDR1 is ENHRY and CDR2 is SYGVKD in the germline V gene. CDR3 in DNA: TGTGCCATCAGAGACAGGGGGAACACCGGGGAGCTGTTTTTT. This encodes CAIRDRGNTGELFF.

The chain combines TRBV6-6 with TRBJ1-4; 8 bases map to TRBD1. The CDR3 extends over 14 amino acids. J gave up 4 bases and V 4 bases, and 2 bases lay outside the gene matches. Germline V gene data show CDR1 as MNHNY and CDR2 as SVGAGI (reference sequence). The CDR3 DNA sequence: TGTGCCAGCAGTTCCAGGGGGCTTAATGAAAAACTGTTTTTT. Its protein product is CASSSRGLNEKLFF.

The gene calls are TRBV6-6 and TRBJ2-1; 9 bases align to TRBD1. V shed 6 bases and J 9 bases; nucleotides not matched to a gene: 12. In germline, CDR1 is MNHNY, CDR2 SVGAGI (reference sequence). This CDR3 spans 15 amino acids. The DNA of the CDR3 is TGTGCCAGCAGGCTGATGGACAGGGGAGGGAGTGAGCAGTTCTTC. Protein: CASRLMDRGGSEQFF.

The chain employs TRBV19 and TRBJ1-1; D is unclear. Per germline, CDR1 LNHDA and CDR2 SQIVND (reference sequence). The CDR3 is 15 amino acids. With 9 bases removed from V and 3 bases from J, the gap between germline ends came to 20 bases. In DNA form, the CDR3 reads TGTGCCAGACCTCTTCTCCCCACAGAGTACACTGAAGCTTTCTTT. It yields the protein CARPLLPTEYTEAFF.

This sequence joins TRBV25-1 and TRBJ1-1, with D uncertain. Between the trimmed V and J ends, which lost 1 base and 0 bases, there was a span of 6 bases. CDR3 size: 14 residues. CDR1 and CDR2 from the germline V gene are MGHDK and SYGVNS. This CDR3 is CASSEWSVNTEAFF. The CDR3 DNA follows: TGTGCCAGCAGTGAATGGAGTGTGAACACTGAAGCTTTCTTT.

DNA for the CDR3: TGTGCCAGCAGCTTCGGAACTGGGTTTGAGCAGTTCTTC. Protein sequence: CASSFGTGFEQFF. The chain links TRBV7-2 to TRBJ2-1; D unclear. Between the trimmed V and J ends, which lost 3 bases and 9 bases, there was a span of 12 bases. This CDR3 is 13 amino acids long. Germline V gene sequence: CDR1 SGHTA, CDR2 FQGNSA.

The CDR3 sequence: CASSPPPGNIQYF. CDR3 DNA sequence: TGTGCCAGCAGTCCCCCGCCGGGAAACATTCAGTACTTC. This chain uses TRBV6-5 with TRBJ2-4; D unresolved. This CDR3 region has 13 residues. Germline CDR1 MNHEY, CDR2 SVGAGI. The germline V and J ends were trimmed by 5 bases and 6 bases, with 11 bases remaining between them.

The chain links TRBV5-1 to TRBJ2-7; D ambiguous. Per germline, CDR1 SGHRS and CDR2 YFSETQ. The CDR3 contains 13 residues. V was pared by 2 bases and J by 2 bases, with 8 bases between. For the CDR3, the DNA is TGCGCCAGCAGCTTAGACACCGCCTACGAGCAGTACTTC. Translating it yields CASSLDTAYEQYF.

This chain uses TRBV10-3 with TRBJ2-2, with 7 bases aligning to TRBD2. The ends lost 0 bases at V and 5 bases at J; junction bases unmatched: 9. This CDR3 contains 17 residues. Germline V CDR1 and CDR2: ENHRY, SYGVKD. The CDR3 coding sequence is TGTGCCATCAGTGAGTCTGGACTAGTATCTTTTACCGGGGAGCTGTTTTTT. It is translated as CAISESGLVSFTGELFF.

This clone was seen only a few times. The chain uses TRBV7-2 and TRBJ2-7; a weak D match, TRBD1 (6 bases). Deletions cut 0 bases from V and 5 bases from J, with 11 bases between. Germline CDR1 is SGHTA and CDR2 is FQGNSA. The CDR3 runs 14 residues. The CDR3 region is CASSLAAGVDEQYF. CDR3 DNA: TGTGCCAGCAGCTTAGCGGCAGGGGTGGACGAGCAGTACTTC.

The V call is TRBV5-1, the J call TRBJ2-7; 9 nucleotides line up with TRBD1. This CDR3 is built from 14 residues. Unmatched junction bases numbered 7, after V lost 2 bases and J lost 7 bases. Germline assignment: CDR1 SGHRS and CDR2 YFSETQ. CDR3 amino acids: CASSLTGGYGEQYF. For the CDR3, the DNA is TGCGCCAGCAGCTTAACAGGGGGCTATGGTGAGCAGTACTTC.

The CDR3 spells CASSETGAKIEAFF. CDR3 coding DNA: TGTGCCAGCAGTGAGACAGGGGCTAAGATTGAAGCTTTCTTT. The rearrangement links TRBV6-6 to TRBJ1-1; TRBD1 agrees at 8 bases. This CDR3 spans 14 amino acids. Germline trimming cut 5 bases from V and 7 bases from J; bases unmatched to any gene: 9. Germline V CDR1 and CDR2: MNHNY, SVGAGI (reference sequence).

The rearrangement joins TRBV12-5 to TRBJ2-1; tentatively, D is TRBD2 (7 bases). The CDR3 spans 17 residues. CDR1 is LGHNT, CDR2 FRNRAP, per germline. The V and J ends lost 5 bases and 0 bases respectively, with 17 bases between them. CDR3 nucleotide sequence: TGTGCTAGTGGTAAGGGGGGGAATTCTGGCTCCTACAATGAGCAGTTCTTC. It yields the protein CASGKGGNSGSYNEQFF.

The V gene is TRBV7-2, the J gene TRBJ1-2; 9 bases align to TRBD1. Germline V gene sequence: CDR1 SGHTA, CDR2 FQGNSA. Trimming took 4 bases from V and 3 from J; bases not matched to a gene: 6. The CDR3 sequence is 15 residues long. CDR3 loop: CASSYRTGADYGYTF. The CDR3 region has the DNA TGTGCCAGCAGCTACCGGACAGGGGCGGACTATGGCTACACCTTC.

CDR3 in amino acids: CASSISAYGYTF. The CDR3 DNA follows: TGTGCCAGTAGTATATCGGCATATGGCTACACCTTC. This chain uses TRBV19 with TRBJ1-2; D gene uncertain. The CDR3 loop spans 12 amino acids. From germline, CDR1 is LNHDA and CDR2 SQIVND (reference sequence). Trimming cost V 2 bases and J 5 bases, with 6 bases left between them.